The rows below give T cell receptor beta chains drawn from one sample of a study of T cell repertoires in cytomegalovirus infection. MiXCR, applied by TCRdb to the reads, yields one record per CDR3 protein. The data show roughly 990,000 distinct CDR3 sequences, around a third seen once. Their antigen targets remain unknown. Sequencing was performed on cultured CD8+ T cells from PBMCs, taken from culture after CMV antigen stimulation. All receptors come from a human donor in good health (CMV status not recorded). Some clones in this sample may be carry-over from other donors' samples. CDR3s leave out the opening cysteine and the closing phenylalanine or tryptophan. Clone size is not always given. Where it is, it says once, few, many or a class for expanded clones.

abundance,v_gene,len,CDR3aa
NA,TRBV28,12,ASTPFERYTEAF
few,TRBV6-1,13,ASSPGLETTTEAF
NA,TRBV6-6,12,ASSARDREYEQY
few,TRBV7-8,14,ASSPRTSGAKNIQY
few,TRBV6-6,15,ASTLDPDLRFAGELF
NA,TRBV6-5,13,ASSSYQDGYNKQF
many,TRBV7-6,12,ASSLRQGVNEQF
many,TRBV20-1,11,SAREDDQETQY
many,TRBV12-3/TRBV12-4,10,ASTWAGNTIY
many,TRBV7-6,13,ASSPRGDTYYEQY
few,TRBV5-1,13,ASSLVPGGGETQY
NA,TRBV24-1,13,ATSDLRSNTDTQY
NA,TRBV27,12,ASSLRSPPGELF
NA,TRBV10-3,13,AISGTDRSAETQY
few,TRBV6-6,13,ASSYSGSLQETQY
few,TRBV2,18,ASSDTTSGGFLSSYNEQF
many,TRBV7-8,14,ASSSRTSQRTDTQY
NA,TRBV7-6,11,ASSLETNYEQY
NA,TRBV5-6,12,ASSLKANTGEVF
NA,TRBV27,11,ASSIGQVYEQY
few,TRBV6-1,13,ASSEARTGSNGYT
NA,TRBV7-9,16,ASSPTRSTGKGNTEAF
many,TRBV7-2,12,ASSSHRNHYGYT
NA,TRBV5-4,13,ASSSPSFLSYEQY
NA,TRBV5-4,11,ASRPTWDTEAF
NA,TRBV6-2/TRBV6-3,12,ASSYVGTTETQY
NA,TRBV19,12,ASSIGSFTGELF
NA,TRBV28,12,ASSKRGRPYEQY
NA,TRBV4-1,12,ASSQDPIQETQY
few,TRBV12-3/TRBV12-4,10,ASTLSGNTIY
NA,TRBV27,15,ASSLYFTGSNTGELF
once,TRBV20-1,11,SAPGRRTAEAF
many,TRBV5-4,14,ASSLGLPGPTYEQY
few,TRBV7-9,14,ASSPAGGPSYNEQF
few,TRBV6-2/TRBV6-3,14,ASSYSSRSSYNEQF
many,TRBV10-3,13,AISFNDRGSHEQY
few,TRBV7-6,13,ASSLLEGLKTEAF
NA,TRBV2,11,ASKGSRAYEQY
NA,TRBV24-1,15,ATSDLQSEGTTDTQY
few,TRBV19,13,ASSWEGRGISEAF
once,TRBV6-5,15,ASSYHSGTDRFYEQY
many,TRBV6-1,13,ASSELGTGGETQY
NA,TRBV6-8,13,ASSYLPSGWTEAF
NA,TRBV4-3,15,ASSQAPFGGAYNEQF
few,TRBV12-3/TRBV12-4,10,AAGTGGETQY
NA,TRBV7-9,12,ASTDPSSYNEQF
few,TRBV19,13,ASSRAGYQGNEQF
NA,TRBV5-1,12,ASSSRGGSTEAF
few,TRBV7-3,13,ASSLTGQGNYGYT
NA,TRBV18,14,ASSPRVGGVHTEAF
few,TRBV5-1,15,ASSLAGDISYNSPLH
many,TRBV7-9,15,ASSLVGTATTNYGYT
many,TRBV7-2,13,ASSLDRRGADGYT
NA,TRBV27,11,ASSLWPGAPGL
NA,TRBV7-4,15,ASSFSSGRGQGYGYT